This TCR beta chain was documented in a study of T cell repertoires in cytomegalovirus infection. Study as a whole: Both recently identified HLA-C-restricted and well-studied HLA-B-restricted CMV epitopes were used in the study. It can be stated that public TCR beta signatures indicated CMV infection as well as a matching HLA type.

This clonotype was counted only a few times. What it recognizes is unknown. General study findings and limits: It was HLA-C-restricted CMV-specific TCR beta clonotypes that dominated the response ex vivo. Pooled public TCR beta family frequency picked out CMV carriers with the relevant HLA.

A single record per CDR3 protein comes from TCRdb applying MiXCR to the reads. Of 570,000 or so distinct CDR3 sequences listed, about 39% are singletons. This CDR3 contains 14 residues. Per germline, CDR1 SGHTA and CDR2 FQGNSA. The V end was cut by 1 base, the J end by 6 bases, with 10 bases between. This clonotype was sampled from a human donor in good health (CMV status not recorded). Some clones in this sample may be carry-over from other donors' samples. The chain links TRBV7-2 to TRBJ2-1; perhaps TRBD1 as D (6 bases). The specimen comprised cultured PBMCs, sampled from culture after CMV antigen stimulation. This chain's CDR3 is CASSLVQGGNEQFF. CDR3 in DNA: TGTGCCAGCAGCTTAGTACAGGGCGGCAATGAGCAGTTCTTC.